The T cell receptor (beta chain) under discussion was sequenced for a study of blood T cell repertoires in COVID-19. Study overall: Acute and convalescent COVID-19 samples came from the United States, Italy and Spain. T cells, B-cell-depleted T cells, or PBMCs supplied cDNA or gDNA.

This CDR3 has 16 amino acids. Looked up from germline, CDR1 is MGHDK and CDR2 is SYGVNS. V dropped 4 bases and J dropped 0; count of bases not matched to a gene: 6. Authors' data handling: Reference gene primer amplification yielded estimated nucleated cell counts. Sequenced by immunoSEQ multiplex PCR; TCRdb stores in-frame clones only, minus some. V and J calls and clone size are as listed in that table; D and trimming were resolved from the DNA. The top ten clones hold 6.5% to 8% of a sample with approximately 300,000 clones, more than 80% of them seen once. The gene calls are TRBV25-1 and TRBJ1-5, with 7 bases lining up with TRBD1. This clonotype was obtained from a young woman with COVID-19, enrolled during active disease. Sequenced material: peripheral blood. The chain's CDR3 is CASSGLGGDSNQPQHF. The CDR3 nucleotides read TGTGCCAGCAGTGGTTTAGGGGGCGATAGCAATCAGCCCCAGCATTTT.